The present entry profiles one T cell receptor (beta chain) with its context. This specimen belongs to a study of patients and donors after allogeneic stem cell transplantation. TCRdb called the RT-PCR reads again in MiXCR, with one record for every CDR3 protein. Of roughly 940,000 distinct CDR3 sequences in the sample, roughly 17% were seen once. Germline CDR1 is MNHNS and CDR2 is SASEGT. V was pared by 3 bases and J by 4 bases, with 9 bases between. The CDR3 is 13 residues long. V usage is TRBV6-1 and J usage is TRBJ1-1; D not resolved. The TCR comes from a human donor who was either an allogeneic HSCT recipient or a stem cell or donor lymphocyte infusion donor (not recorded which). It is not recorded whose cells these are; they may come from a transplant donor. Sample: blood, either unsorted or a sorted T cell fraction (not recorded which). CDR3 loop: CASSERRSTEAFF. Written as DNA, the CDR3 is TGTGCCAGCAGTGAGAGGCGGAGCACTGAAGCTTTCTTT.